What follows is one TCR beta chain and its context. Its target is not known. Documented time point: week 11, during vaccination. What each vaccine dose contained was 300 ug of mutant IDH1 20-mer peptide, accompanied by topical imiquimod. New WHO grade 3 or 4 astrocytomas that were IDH1-mutant and ATRX-lost had been found in donors. Sequencing used immunoSEQ multiplex PCR; TCRdb keeps in-frame clones, though not all of them. Of about 120,000 clones listed, 80% are singletons. This sample was taken from a study of a mutant IDH1 vaccine in newly diagnosed glioma. The overall study: Eight vaccinations went to patients in weeks 1, 3, 5, 7, 11, 15, 19, 23.

The CDR3 totals 14 residues. The ends were cut back, 1 base at V and 4 bases at J, with 10 bases in the middle. Germline V CDR1 and CDR2: SGHAT, FQNNGV. J is TRBJ1-2 and V is TRBV11-2; D not resolved. The sequence was obtained from a man aged 35 to 55 with glioma. The sequencing used PBMCs, collected from a glioma patient whose treatment included an IDH1 peptide vaccine. DNA for the CDR3: TGTGCCAGCAGCTTAGTGGGTAATCGCTATGGCTACACCTTC. Amino acids: CASSLVGNRYGYTF.